This T cell receptor (beta chain) was obtained from a study of radiotherapy plus CTLA-4 blockade in lung cancer. For the study at large: Objective responses occurred in 15% to 20% of patients; about 32% had disease control.

TCRdb's table, derived via immunoSEQ multiplex PCR, lists solely in-frame clones and lacks some. The sample shows approximately 65,000 clones, around 77% of them seen only once. As concerns this clone: The antigen remains undetermined.

Germline CDR1 and CDR2: SGHNT and YENEEA. V was clipped by 3 bases and J by 4 bases; unmatched bases: 8. This CDR3 region has 15 residues. In chemo-refractory metastatic non-small-cell lung cancer, patients got ipilimumab CTLA-4 blockade together with focal radiation. Study outcomes and limitations: Peripheral blood showed expansion of tumor-derived TCR clones after radiotherapy and ipilimumab.

Sequenced here: peripheral blood, sampled from a patient treated with radiotherapy plus ipilimumab. The chain combines TRBV11-3 with TRBJ1-1; 7 nucleotides match TRBD1. This TCR was recovered from a human donor with non-small cell lung cancer who had a complete response to radiotherapy plus ipilimumab. As DNA, the CDR3 is TGTGCCAGCAGCTTTTCCCTGGGGACAGCCACTGAAGCTTTCTTT. It yields the protein CASSFSLGTATEAFF.